The 25 T cell receptor beta chains reported below all come from one sample, sequenced in a study of T cell clonality in common variable immunodeficiency (dated by TCRdb to 2015 to 2017). The method behind the library was the immunoSEQ multiplex PCR assay. TCRdb took over this immuneACCESS table, retaining in-frame rearrangements with V and J assigned. Such tables are incomplete; in checked studies, under half of the missing clones stem from an unresolved V gene, and the remainder is unexplained. This sample has tens of thousands of clones, none of them a singleton. The ten top clones hold approximately 13% of the sample. The sample was peripheral blood mononuclear cells. Every receptor here comes from a person between 18 and 69 years old in good health.

Ten or more counts support this clone. The sequenced CDR3 bases are TGTGCCAGCAGTTACTCGGTTTGTACAGGGAGTTCTGATACAGATACG. Translated, it gives CASSYSVCTGSSDTDT. The whole CDR3 protein is CASSYSVCTGSSDTDTQYF. The gene calls are TRBV6-7 and TRBJ2-3; tentatively, D is TRBD1 (6 bases). The missing CDR3 end, 3 residues past where the read stops, is filled in from the germline J gene. TRBV6-7 is recorded as an ORF, its role being uncertain. This CDR3 is built from 19 residues. V lost 0 bases and J 3 bases, leaving 22 bases between the germline ends.

This clone was counted ten times or more. The CDR3 end lies 3 residues beyond the end of the read and is filled in from the germline J gene. The chain combines TRBV4-2 with TRBJ2-1; TRBD2 is a possible D gene (7 bases). Trimming shortened V by 4 bases and J by 5 bases, and 15 bases separated the two germline ends. The germline V gene has CDR1 LGHNA and CDR2 YNFKEQ. The CDR3 totals 15 residues. CDR3 DNA (partial): TGTGCCAGCAGCCCCTCGGCGGGGGCCCACAATGAG. Amino acids: CASSPSAGAHNE. The entire CDR3 is CASSPSAGAHNEQFF.

Ten or more counts support this clone. The CDR3 goes on 3 residues after the read ends, and that part is filled in from the germline J gene. This chain connects TRBV10-3 to TRBJ2-2; D gene uncertain. This CDR3 has 17 amino acids. Trimming removed 5 bases from V and 5 bases from J, with 21 bases in between. Germline V gene lookup returns CDR1 ENHRY and CDR2 SYGVKD. CDR3 sequence reads: CAISSLEPPIATGELFF. Incomplete CDR3 DNA: TGTGCCATCAGTAGTCTAGAGCCTCCCATAGCTACCGGGGAG.

This clone was picked up many times. Read coverage stops 3 residues before the CDR3 terminus; the germline J gene supplies the remainder. The chain couples TRBV5-4 to TRBJ2-7; D uncertain. CDR1 and CDR2 (germline): SGHNT, YYREEE (reference sequence). The germline V and J ends were trimmed by 4 bases and 5 bases, with 10 bases remaining between them. The CDR3 has 12 residues. CDR3 DNA (partial): TGTGCCAGCAGCATCACTCGGGACGAG. Amino acid sequence: CASSITRDE. The entire CDR3 reads CASSITRDEQYF.

This clone showed up many times. The read is 3 residues too short to cover the CDR3 end, so that end is filled in from the germline J gene. V is TRBV18 and J is TRBJ2-5; D might be TRBD1 (7 bases). CDR1 KGHSH and CDR2 LQKENI come from the germline V gene. Trimming removed 2 bases at V and 2 bases at J, with 12 bases between. The length of the CDR3 is 15 residues. The DNA read from the CDR3 is TGTGCCAGCTCACCAGGGCAGGGGGGACAAGAGACC. This sequence encodes CASSPGQGGQET. From start to end, the CDR3 is CASSPGQGGQETQYF.

This clone has ten or more counts. The read terminates 3 residues before the CDR3 end, so the remaining end is supplied by the germline J gene. The chain has TRBV14 and TRBJ1-2, with a tentative D call TRBD1 (5 bases). CDR1 and CDR2 from the germline V gene are SGHDN and FVKESK. This CDR3 has 16 residues. Trimming pared 3 bases from V and 3 bases from J, leaving 17 bases between. The part of the CDR3 DNA that was read is TGTGCCAGCAGCCAGCGGTGGGGCTTTACCGACTATGGC. This codes for CASSQRWGFTDYG. The whole CDR3 protein is CASSQRWGFTDYGYTF.

This clone was counted at least ten times. Incomplete CDR3 DNA: TGCAGTGCTAGAGACTCCCAGAGCGCCACAGATACG. Encoded protein: CSARDSQSATDT. The complete CDR3 reads CSARDSQSATDTQYF. The chain joins TRBV20-1 to TRBJ2-3; no clear D gene. The sequence runs out 3 residues before the end of the CDR3; the remainder is reconstructed from the germline J gene. The CDR3 consists of 15 residues. With 0 bases removed from V and 2 bases from J, the gap between germline ends came to 12 bases. CDR1 is DFQATT and CDR2 is SNEGSKA in the germline V gene (reference sequence).

Turning to this clone: The read terminates 3 residues before the CDR3 end, so the remaining end is supplied by the germline J gene. The rearrangement links TRBV7-2 to TRBJ1-5, with TRBD1 identical over 7 bases. V lost 3 bases, J lost 3 bases, and 5 bases stayed unmatched. The CDR3 has 15 residues. Germline V gene data show CDR1 as SGHTA and CDR2 as FQGNSA. The CDR3 loop reads CASSFGQAYNQPQHF. The part of the CDR3 DNA that was read is TGTGCCAGCAGCTTTGGACAGGCCTACAATCAGCCC.

To note about this clone: The missing CDR3 end, 3 residues past where the read stops, is filled in from the germline J gene. This chain uses TRBV2 with TRBJ1-2; D not certain. There are 13 residues in the CDR3. The V and J ends lost 1 base and 4 bases respectively, with 7 bases between them. CDR1 is SNHLY, CDR2 FYNNEI, per germline. CDR3 amino acids: CASSEGRPYGYTF. CDR3 bases read: TGTGCCAGCAGTGAAGGGCGGCCCTATGGC. Full variable domain (outside the CDR3, taken from reference TRBV2 and TRBJ1-2): EPEVTQTPSHQVTQMGQEVILRCVPISNHLYFYWYRQILGQKVEFLVSFYNNEISEKSEIFDDQFSVERPDGSNFTLKIRSTKLEDSAMYFCASSEGRPYGYTFGSGTRLTVV.

In its sample, this clone was seen a few times. The missing CDR3 end, 3 residues past where the read stops, is filled in from the germline J gene. The rearrangement joins TRBV7-9 to TRBJ1-6; D gene ambiguous. This CDR3 has 13 amino acids. Germline V gene lookup returns CDR1 SEHNR and CDR2 FQNEAQ (reference sequence). V dropped 5 bases and J dropped 10 bases, with 12 bases sitting between them. CDR3 sequence: CASSGSGRSPLHF. CDR3 DNA, as far as it was read: TGTGCCAGCAGCGGCTCAGGTCGGTCACCC.

This clone was seen a few times. The sequence runs out 3 residues before the end of the CDR3; the remainder is reconstructed from the germline J gene. The rearrangement joins TRBV18 to TRBJ2-7; 9 bases map to TRBD1. Germline V gene sequence: CDR1 KGHSH, CDR2 LQKENI. The ends lost 0 bases at V and 4 bases at J; junction bases unmatched: 7. The CDR3 is 16 amino acids. This chain's CDR3 is CASSPPEGQGRYEQYF. CDR3 DNA, as far as it was read: TGTGCCAGCTCACCACCAGAGGGACAGGGCAGGTACGAG.

This clone was seen ten or more times. At one boundary the junction diverges from the germline segment, which might be a read error. Sequencing ends 3 residues short of the CDR3 end; the germline J gene provides the rest. V gene TRBV19 combines with J gene TRBJ1-2; D possibly corresponds to TRBD1 (6 bases). CDR1 and CDR2 from the germline V gene are LNHDA and SQIVND (reference sequence). This CDR3 spans 13 amino acids. CDR3 bases read: TGTGCCAATAGTCAGGGGACGGTCGATGGC. It encodes CANSQGTVDG. The entire CDR3 sequence reads CANSQGTVDGYTF.

In its sample, this clone was seen a few times. The read stops 3 residues short of the end of the CDR3; the missing end is completed from the germline J gene. This chain joins TRBV5-1 and TRBJ1-3, with a possible D match to TRBD1 (6 bases). Trimming took 2 bases from V and 3 from J, leaving 12 bases between them. In germline, CDR1 is SGHRS, CDR2 YFSETQ. This CDR3 is built from 15 residues. CDR3 DNA (partial): TGCGCCAGCAGCTTCGACAGGACCAGTGGAAACACC. Translating gives CASSFDRTSGNT. The full CDR3 protein is CASSFDRTSGNTIYF.

The sample holds many counts of this clone. Read data end 3 residues before the CDR3 end; the end is taken from the germline J gene. The chain carries TRBV19 and TRBJ1-5; D uncertain. The CDR3 totals 15 residues. Germline V CDR1 and CDR2: LNHDA, SQIVND (reference sequence). Trimming cost V 7 bases and J 1 base, with 14 bases left between them. The part of the CDR3 DNA that was read is TGTGCCAGTATGAGGTCCCATTCGAGCAATCAGCCC. It translates to CASMRSHSSNQP. The whole CDR3 sequence reads CASMRSHSSNQPQHF.

This clone showed up many times. The observed sequence ends 3 residues before the CDR3 terminus, with the missing tail filled in from the germline J gene. The chain recombines TRBV20-1 with TRBJ2-1; a weak D match, TRBD1 (6 bases). Germline lookup yields CDR1 DFQATT and CDR2 SNEGSKA (reference sequence). The CDR3 spans 15 residues. V lost 0 bases and J 3 bases, leaving 12 bases between the germline ends. CDR3 bases read: TGCAGTGCTAGAGATTCCAGGGGCTTCTACAATGAG. Translating gives CSARDSRGFYNE. The whole CDR3 sequence reads CSARDSRGFYNEQFF.

This clone was detected ten times or more. CDR3 amino acids: CASSLTSSNQPQHF. The CDR3 bases that were read are TGTGCCAGCAGTCTTACAAGTAGCAATCAGCCC. The genes are TRBV6-2 or TRBV6-3 and TRBJ1-5; D uncertain. The CDR3 extends 3 residues past the end of the read, so its final part is completed from the germline J gene. V lost 5 bases and J 0 bases, leaving 8 bases between the germline ends. CDR1 is MNHEY and CDR2 is SVGEGT in the germline V gene. This CDR3 comprises 14 residues.

This clone was picked up a small number of times. From the germline J gene comes the end of the CDR3, since the read stops 3 residues before it. This sequence joins TRBV18 and TRBJ1-2; tentative D call: TRBD1 (5 bases). CDR3 length equals 16 residues. Germline CDR1 reads KGHSH; CDR2 reads LQKENI. Partial CDR3 DNA: TGTGCCAGCTCACCAGTAGCGGGGGGACTCACAGATACC. Amino acid sequence: CASSPVAGGLTDT. The whole CDR3 is CASSPVAGGLTDTYTF.

This clone has a count of ten or more. The read terminates 3 residues ahead of where the CDR3 ends, so the germline J gene completes it. This sequence joins TRBV7-3 and TRBJ2-2, with D possibly matching TRBD2 (5 bases). V was cut by 3 bases and J by 4 bases, with 9 bases left in between. Germline V lookup: CDR1 SGHTA, CDR2 FQGTGA. CDR3 length equals 14 residues. The chain's CDR3 is CASSFGLLTGELFF. Partial CDR3 DNA: TGTGCCAGCAGCTTCGGACTTCTCACCGGGGAG.

This clone was detected many times. The read comes to an end 3 residues before the CDR3 does, leaving the germline J gene to fill in the end. The V gene is TRBV11-2, the J gene TRBJ1-2, with D maybe TRBD1 (5 bases). The germline V and J ends were trimmed by 3 bases and 2 bases, with 7 bases remaining between them. The CDR3 is made up of 13 amino acids. Germline CDR1 and CDR2: SGHAT and FQNNGV. CDR3 sequence reads: CASSFSGNYGYTF. The sequenced CDR3 bases are TGTGCCAGCAGCTTCTCAGGGAACTATGGC.

A few counts support this clone. Read sequence stops 3 residues before the CDR3 end, and the germline J gene provides the missing end. The chain recombines TRBV2 with TRBJ1-2, with 9 bases that match TRBD1. Germline CDR1 SNHLY, CDR2 FYNNEI. The CDR3 loop spans 15 amino acids. V dropped 7 bases and J dropped 3; count of bases not matched to a gene: 9. The CDR3 bases that were read are TGTGCCAGCACTCAACGGGACAGGGTTCACTATGGC. Protein: CASTQRDRVHYG. The full CDR3 reads CASTQRDRVHYGYTF.

This clone was seen at least ten times. CDR3 DNA, as far as it was read: TGCAGTGTTAGCGAGTTCACGGTCCAAGAGACC. It translates to CSVSEFTVQET. The full CDR3 reads CSVSEFTVQETQYF. This chain uses TRBV20-1 with TRBJ2-5, with TRBD2 as a possible D gene (5 bases). The missing CDR3 end, 3 residues past where the read stops, is filled in from the germline J gene. Trimming left V 7 bases short and J 1 base short, with 16 bases between. There are 14 residues in the CDR3. CDR1 and CDR2 (germline): DFQATT, SNEGSKA (reference sequence).

Ten or more counts support this clone. The DNA read from the CDR3 is TGCGCCAGCAGCTTGGCCGGGACAGGGGGCGAGGGC. The encoded protein is CASSLAGTGGEG. The entire CDR3 is CASSLAGTGGEGYTF. The rearrangement links TRBV5-1 to TRBJ1-2; 12 bases line up with TRBD1. The DNA ends 3 residues before the CDR3 does, and the rest of the CDR3 is filled in from the germline J gene. The length of the CDR3 is 15 residues. CDR1 is SGHRS, CDR2 YFSETQ, per germline.

This clone was counted many times. Coverage ceases 3 residues before the CDR3 finishes, and the germline J gene fills in the end. The chain is built from TRBV18 and TRBJ2-5; 11 nucleotides match TRBD1. The CDR3 spans 16 residues. Germline loops: CDR1 KGHSH, CDR2 LQKENI. V shed 1 base and J 3 bases; nucleotides not matched to a gene: 4. The sequenced part of the CDR3 DNA is TGTGCCAGCTCACCACTCGGGACAGGGGGGGAAGAGACC. This translates into CASSPLGTGGEET. The entire CDR3 protein reads CASSPLGTGGEETQYF. Using reference TRBV18 and TRBJ2-5 for the parts outside the CDR3, the full variable domain is NAGVMQNPRHLVRRRGQEARLRCSPMKGHSHVYWYRQLPEEGLKFMVYLQKENIIDESGMPKERFSAEFPKEGPSILRIQQVVRGDSAAYFCASSPLGTGGEETQYFGPGTRLLVL.

Ten or more counts support this clone. The read finishes 3 residues shy of the CDR3 end, and the germline J gene is used to complete it. The chain has TRBV19 and TRBJ1-1; no definite D call. The CDR3 contains 13 residues. V was pared by 1 base and J by 4 bases, with 7 bases between. CDR1 LNHDA and CDR2 SQIVND come from the germline V gene (reference sequence). The CDR3 DNA, read in part, is TGTGCCAGTAGTATAGGGCAGTCCACTGAA. This translates into CASSIGQSTE. The complete CDR3 reads CASSIGQSTEAFF.

Worth noting for this clone: Coverage ceases 3 residues before the CDR3 finishes, and the germline J gene fills in the end. The chain employs TRBV29-1 and TRBJ2-1; 11 nucleotides match TRBD2. This CDR3 has 16 amino acids. The junction had 6 bases not matched to a gene; V was cut back by 1 base and J by 4 bases. Germline loops: CDR1 SQVTM, CDR2 ANQGSEA. This CDR3 is CSVEGSLAGVYNEQFF. CDR3 DNA (partial): TGCAGCGTTGAAGGATCACTAGCGGGGGTATACAATGAG.